This T cell receptor (beta chain) emerged from a study of identical twins. The CDR3 has 16 residues. The V gene's germline CDR1 is LGHDT and CDR2 YNNKEL (reference sequence). V gave up 5 bases and J gave up 2 bases, with 19 bases separating them. TCRdb analysed the 5' RACE reads with MiXCR anew, one entry per CDR3 protein. The data hold fewer than 900,000 distinct CDR3 sequences, with around a sixth observed a single time. These data were also reused for a study on T cells expressing NK-cell markers.

The V and J genes are TRBV3-1 and TRBJ2-7; TRBD1 might be the D (6 bases). This TCR was recovered from a woman aged 18-29 years in good health. Sequenced sample: PBMCs. The CDR3 coding sequence is TGTGCCAGCAGCAAGATCCAGGGGCAGGGAACCTACGAGCAGTACTTC. It translates to CASSKIQGQGTYEQYF.